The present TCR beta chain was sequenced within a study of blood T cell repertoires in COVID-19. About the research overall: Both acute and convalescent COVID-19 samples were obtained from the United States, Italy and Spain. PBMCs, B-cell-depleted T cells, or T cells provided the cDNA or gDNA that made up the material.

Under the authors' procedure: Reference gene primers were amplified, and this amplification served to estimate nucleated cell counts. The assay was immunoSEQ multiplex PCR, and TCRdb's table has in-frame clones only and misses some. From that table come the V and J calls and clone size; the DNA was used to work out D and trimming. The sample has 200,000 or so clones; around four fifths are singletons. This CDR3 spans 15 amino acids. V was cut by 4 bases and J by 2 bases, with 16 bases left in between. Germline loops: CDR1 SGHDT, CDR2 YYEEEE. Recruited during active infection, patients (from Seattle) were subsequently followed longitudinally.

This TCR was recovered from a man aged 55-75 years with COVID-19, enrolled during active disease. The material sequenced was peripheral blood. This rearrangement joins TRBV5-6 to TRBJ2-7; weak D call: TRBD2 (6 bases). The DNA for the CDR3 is TGTGCCAGCAGCCCCCGAGGCGGGAACCCCTACGAGCAGTACTTC. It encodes CASSPRGGNPYEQYF.